This TCR beta chain was retrieved from a study of naive and memory T cell subsets. This clonotype was recorded only once. What it recognizes is unknown. Findings and limits, study-wide: Possibly reflecting memory cells re-expressing CD45RA, a few larger clonotypes occurred in naive repertoires, especially CD8. In CD4 and CD8 cells, diversity dropped from naive through EMRA. There was no ground truth to check naive and memory subset results.

V gave up 4 bases and J gave up 8 bases, with 18 bases separating them. Germline CDR1 and CDR2: LNHDA and SQIVND (reference sequence). This CDR3 spans 15 amino acids. An equimolar mix of two oligonucleotides served as the beta constant-region primer for TRBC1 and TRBC2. Ligated cDNA was amplified by four rounds of PCR with nested alpha and beta constant-region primers and SP2. TCRdb reanalysed the UMI-ligation and nested PCR reads using MiXCR and keeps one entry per CDR3 protein. The sample holds 98,000 or so distinct CDR3 sequences, about 15% seen once. The chain joins TRBV19 to TRBJ2-1; D tentatively fits TRBD1 or TRBD2 (5 bases each). The clonotype originates from a human donor in good health. The sample was naive CD8+ T cells from blood. In DNA, the CDR3 is TGTGCCAGTAGTACCCGGGACGCCATGCTCGATGAGCAGTTCTTC. Its translation is CASSTRDAMLDEQFF.